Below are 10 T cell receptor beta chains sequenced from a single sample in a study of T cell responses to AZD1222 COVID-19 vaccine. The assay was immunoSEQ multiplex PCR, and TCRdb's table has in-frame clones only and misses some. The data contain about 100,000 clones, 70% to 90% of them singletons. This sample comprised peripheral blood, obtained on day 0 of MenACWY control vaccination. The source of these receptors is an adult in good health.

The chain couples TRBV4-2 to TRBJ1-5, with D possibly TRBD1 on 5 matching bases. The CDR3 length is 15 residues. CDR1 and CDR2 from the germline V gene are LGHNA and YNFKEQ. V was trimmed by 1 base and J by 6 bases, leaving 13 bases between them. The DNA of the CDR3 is TGTGCCAGCAGCCAAGGGAGGACACCTAGTCAGCCCCAGCATTTT. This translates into CASSQGRTPSQPQHF.

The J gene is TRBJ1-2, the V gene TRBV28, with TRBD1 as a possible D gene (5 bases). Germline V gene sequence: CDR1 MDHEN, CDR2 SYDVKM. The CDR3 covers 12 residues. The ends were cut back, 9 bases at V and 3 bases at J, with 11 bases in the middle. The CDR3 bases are TGTGCCAGTAATGCGGGGGACTATGGCTACACCTTC. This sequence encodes CASNAGDYGYTF.

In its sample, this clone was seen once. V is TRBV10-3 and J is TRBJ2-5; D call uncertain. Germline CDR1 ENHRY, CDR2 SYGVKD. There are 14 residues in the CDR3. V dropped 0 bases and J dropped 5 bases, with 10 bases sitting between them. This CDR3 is CAISESRPWETQYF. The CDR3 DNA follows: TGTGCCATCAGTGAGTCGAGACCCTGGGAGACCCAGTACTTC.

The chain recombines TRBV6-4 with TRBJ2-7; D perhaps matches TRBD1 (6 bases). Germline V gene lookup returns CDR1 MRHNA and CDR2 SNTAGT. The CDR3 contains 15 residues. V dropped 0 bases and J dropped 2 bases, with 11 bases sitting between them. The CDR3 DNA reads TGTGCCAGCAGTGACTCAGTGGGGGCCACCTACGAGCAGTACTTC. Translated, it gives CASSDSVGATYEQYF.

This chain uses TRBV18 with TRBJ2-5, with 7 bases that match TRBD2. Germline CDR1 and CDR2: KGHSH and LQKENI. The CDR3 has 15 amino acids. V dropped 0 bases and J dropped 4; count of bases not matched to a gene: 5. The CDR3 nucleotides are TGTGCCAGCTCACCACCGGGGGGGATCCGAGAGACCCAGTACTTC. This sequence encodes CASSPPGGIRETQYF.

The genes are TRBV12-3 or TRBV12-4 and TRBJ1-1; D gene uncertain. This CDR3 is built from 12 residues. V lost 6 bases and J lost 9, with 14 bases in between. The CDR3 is CASRKGGFQAFF. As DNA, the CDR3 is TGTGCCAGCAGAAAAGGAGGTTTTCAAGCTTTCTTT.

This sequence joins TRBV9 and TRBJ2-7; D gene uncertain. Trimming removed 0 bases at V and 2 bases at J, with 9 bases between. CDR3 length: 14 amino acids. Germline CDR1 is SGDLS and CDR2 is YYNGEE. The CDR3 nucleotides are TGTGCCAGCAGCGTAGGTTCCTCCACCTACGAGCAGTACTTC. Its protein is CASSVGSSTYEQYF.

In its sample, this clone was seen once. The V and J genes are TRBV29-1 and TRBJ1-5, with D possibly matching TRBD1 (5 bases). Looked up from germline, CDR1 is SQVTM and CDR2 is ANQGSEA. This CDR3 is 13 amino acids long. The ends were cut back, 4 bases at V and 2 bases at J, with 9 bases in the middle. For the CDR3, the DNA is TGCAGCGTTGCGGGGGTTGGCAATCAGCCCCAGCATTTT. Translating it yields CSVAGVGNQPQHF.

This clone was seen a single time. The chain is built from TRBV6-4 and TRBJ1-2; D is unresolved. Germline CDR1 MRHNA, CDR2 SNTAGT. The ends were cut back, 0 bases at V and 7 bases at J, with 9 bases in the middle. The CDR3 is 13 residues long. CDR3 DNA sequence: TGTGCCAGCAGTGACTCGAGGGTGGGTGGCTACACCTTC. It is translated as CASSDSRVGGYTF.

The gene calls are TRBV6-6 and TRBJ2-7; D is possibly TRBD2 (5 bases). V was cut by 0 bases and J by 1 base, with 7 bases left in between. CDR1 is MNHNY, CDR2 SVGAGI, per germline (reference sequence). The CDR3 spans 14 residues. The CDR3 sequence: CASSYSRVSYEQYF. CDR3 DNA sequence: TGTGCCAGCAGTTACTCGAGGGTTTCCTACGAGCAGTACTTC.